One T cell receptor beta chain is described in this entry. Antigen unknown. Trimming removed 3 bases from V and 4 bases from J, with 13 bases in between. The CDR3 extends over 15 amino acids. In germline, CDR1 is SEHNR, CDR2 FQNEAQ (reference sequence). The data were obtained in a study of cytomegalovirus exposure and HLA in healthy donors. Regarding the study as a whole: Investigators reported 150 to 200 TCR beta chains as tied to cytomegalovirus. Presence/absence analysis assumed near-uniform sequencing depth across donors. Evidence from a later analysis indicated that most CMV-associated TCR beta chains looked HLA-restricted.

PCR employed 60 Vbeta and 13 Jbeta primers. The assay was immunoSEQ multiplex PCR, and TCRdb's table has in-frame clones only and misses some. Found here are about 60,000 clones, 73% of them singletons; the top ten hold 5.4%. This TCR was sampled from a man aged 50-60 years in good health and CMV-seronegative. V gene TRBV7-9 combines with J gene TRBJ1-3; no clear D. The source material was PBMCs. CDR3 amino acids: CASSFGRQQGNTIYF. The CDR3 DNA sequence: TGTGCCAGCAGCTTCGGTCGTCAACAGGGAAACACCATATATTTT.